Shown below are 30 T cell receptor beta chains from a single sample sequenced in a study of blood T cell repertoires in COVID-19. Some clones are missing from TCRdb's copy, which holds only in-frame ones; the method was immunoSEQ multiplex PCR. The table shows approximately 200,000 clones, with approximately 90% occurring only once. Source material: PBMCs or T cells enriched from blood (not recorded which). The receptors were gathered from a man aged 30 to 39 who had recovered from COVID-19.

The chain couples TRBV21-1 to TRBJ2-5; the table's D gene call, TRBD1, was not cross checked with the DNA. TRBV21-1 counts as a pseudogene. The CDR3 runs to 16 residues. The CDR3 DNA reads TGTGCCAGCAGCAAAGTCCGGACAGGGTGGTGCGAGACCCAGTACTTC. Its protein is CASSKVRTGWCETQYF.

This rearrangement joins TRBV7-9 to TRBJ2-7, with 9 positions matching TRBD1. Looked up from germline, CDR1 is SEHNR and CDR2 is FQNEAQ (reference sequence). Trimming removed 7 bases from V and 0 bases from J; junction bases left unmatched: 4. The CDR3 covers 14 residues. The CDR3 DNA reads TGTGCCAGCACCGACAGGGGGGGCTCCTACGAGCAGTACTTC. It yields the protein CASTDRGGSYEQYF. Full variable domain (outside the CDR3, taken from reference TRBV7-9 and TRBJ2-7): DTGVSQNPRHKITKRGQNVTFRCDPISEHNRLYWYRQTLGQGPEFLTYFQNEAQLEKSRLLSDRFSAERPKGSFSTLEIQRTEQGDSAMYLCASTDRGGSYEQYFGPGTRLTVT.

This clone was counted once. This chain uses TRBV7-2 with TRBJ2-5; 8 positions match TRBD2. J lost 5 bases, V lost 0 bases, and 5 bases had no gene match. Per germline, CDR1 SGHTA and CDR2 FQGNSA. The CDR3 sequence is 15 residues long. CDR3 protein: CASSLAGAGGETQYF. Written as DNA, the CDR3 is TGTGCCAGCAGCTTAGCGGGTGCGGGGGGTGAGACCCAGTACTTC.

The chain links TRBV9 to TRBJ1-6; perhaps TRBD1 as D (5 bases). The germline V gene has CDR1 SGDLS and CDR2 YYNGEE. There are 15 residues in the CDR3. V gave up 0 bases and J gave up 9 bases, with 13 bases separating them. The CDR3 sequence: CASSVESAGISPLHF. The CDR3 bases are TGTGCCAGCAGCGTAGAATCGGCAGGGATTTCACCCCTCCACTTT.

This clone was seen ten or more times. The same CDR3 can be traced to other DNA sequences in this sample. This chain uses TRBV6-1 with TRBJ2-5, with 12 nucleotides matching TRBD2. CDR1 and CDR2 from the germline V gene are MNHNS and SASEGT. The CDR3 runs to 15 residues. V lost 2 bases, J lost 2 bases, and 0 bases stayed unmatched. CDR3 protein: CASSELAGGQETQYF. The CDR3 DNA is TGTGCCAGCAGTGAACTAGCGGGGGGGCAAGAGACCCAGTACTTC.

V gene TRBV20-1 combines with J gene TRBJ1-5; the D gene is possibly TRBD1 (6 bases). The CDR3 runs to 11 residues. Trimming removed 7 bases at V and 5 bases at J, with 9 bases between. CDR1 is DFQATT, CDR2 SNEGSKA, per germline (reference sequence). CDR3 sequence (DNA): TGCAGTGACAGGGCCGATCAGCCCCAGCATTTT. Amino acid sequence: CSDRADQPQHF.

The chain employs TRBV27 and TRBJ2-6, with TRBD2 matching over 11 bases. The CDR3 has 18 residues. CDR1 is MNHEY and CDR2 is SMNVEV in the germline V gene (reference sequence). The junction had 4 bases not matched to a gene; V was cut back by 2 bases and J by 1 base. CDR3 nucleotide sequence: TGTGCCAGCAGTTTACTAGCGGGAGGCCGGTCTGGGGCCAACGTCCTGACTTTC. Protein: CASSLLAGGRSGANVLTF.

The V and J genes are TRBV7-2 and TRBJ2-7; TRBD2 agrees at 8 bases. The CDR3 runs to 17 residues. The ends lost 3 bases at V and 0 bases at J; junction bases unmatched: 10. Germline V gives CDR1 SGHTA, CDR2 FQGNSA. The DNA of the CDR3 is TGTGCCAGCAGCTTTTCCCGTAGCGGGGATACCTCCTACGAGCAGTACTTC. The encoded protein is CASSFSRSGDTSYEQYF.

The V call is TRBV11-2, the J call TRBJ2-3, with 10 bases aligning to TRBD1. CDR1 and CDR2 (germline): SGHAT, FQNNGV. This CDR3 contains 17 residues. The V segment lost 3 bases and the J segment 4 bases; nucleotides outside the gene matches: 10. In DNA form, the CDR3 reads TGTGCCAGCAGCTTGACAGGGGGCGATATTTTTGCAGATACGCAGTATTTT. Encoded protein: CASSLTGGDIFADTQYF.

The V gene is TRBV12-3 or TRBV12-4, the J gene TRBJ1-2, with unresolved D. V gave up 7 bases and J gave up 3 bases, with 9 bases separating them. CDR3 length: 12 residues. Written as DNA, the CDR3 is TGTGCCAGCAACCCTAGTGACTATGGCTACACCTTC. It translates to CASNPSDYGYTF.

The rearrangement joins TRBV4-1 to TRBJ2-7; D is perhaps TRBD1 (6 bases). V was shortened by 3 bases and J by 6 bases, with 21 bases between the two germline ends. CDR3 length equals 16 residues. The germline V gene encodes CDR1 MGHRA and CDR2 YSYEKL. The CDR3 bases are TGCGCCAGCAGCCAGACCGGGACAAGAAGATCGGGCGAGCAGTACTTC. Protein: CASSQTGTRRSGEQYF.

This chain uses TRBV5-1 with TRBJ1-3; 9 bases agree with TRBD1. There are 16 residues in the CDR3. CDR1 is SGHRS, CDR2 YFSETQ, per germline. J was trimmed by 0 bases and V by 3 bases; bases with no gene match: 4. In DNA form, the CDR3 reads TGCGCCAGCAGCTGGGGACAGGGCTCCTCTGGAAACACCATATATTTT. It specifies CASSWGQGSSGNTIYF.

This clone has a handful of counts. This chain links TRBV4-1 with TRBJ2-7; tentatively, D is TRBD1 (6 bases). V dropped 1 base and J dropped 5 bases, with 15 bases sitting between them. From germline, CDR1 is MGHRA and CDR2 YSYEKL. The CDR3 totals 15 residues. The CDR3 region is CASSQGVRGRNEQYF. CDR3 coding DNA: TGCGCCAGCAGCCAAGGAGTCAGGGGTCGGAACGAGCAGTACTTC.

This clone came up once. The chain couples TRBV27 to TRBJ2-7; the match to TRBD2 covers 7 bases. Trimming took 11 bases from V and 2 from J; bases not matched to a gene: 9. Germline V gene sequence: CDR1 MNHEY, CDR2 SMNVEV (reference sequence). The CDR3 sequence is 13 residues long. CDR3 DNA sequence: TGTGCCCTTCGGAGGGAGGGGACCTACGAGCAGTACTTC. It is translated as CALRREGTYEQYF.

The CDR3 sequence: CASSRQGSSYEQYF. CDR3 DNA: TGTGCCAGCAGCCGACAGGGGAGCTCCTACGAGCAGTACTTC. This chain links TRBV6-1 with TRBJ2-7; 8 bases agree with TRBD1. The J segment lost 0 bases and the V segment lost 6 bases, leaving 4 bases of the junction unmatched. Looked up from germline, CDR1 is MNHNS and CDR2 is SASEGT. The CDR3 is 14 residues long.

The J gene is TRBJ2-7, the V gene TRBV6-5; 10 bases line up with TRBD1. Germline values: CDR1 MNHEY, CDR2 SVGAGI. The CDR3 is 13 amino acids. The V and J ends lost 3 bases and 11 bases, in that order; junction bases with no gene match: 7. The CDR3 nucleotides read TGTGCCAGCAGTTATTTGGACAGGGGGGATAAGTACTTC. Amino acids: CASSYLDRGDKYF.

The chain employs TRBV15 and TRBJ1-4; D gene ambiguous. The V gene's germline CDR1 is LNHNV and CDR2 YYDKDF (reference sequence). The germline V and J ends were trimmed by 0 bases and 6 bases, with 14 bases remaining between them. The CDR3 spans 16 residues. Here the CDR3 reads CATSRDLATTHEKLFF. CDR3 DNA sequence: TGTGCCACCAGCAGAGATTTAGCGACAACACATGAAAAACTGTTTTTT. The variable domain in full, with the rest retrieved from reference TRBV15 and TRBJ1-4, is DAMVIQNPRYQVTQFGKPVTLSCSQTLNHNVMYWYQQKSSQAPKLLFHYYDKDFNNEADTPDNFQSRRPNTSFCFLDIRSPGLGDTAMYLCATSRDLATTHEKLFFGSGTQLSVL.

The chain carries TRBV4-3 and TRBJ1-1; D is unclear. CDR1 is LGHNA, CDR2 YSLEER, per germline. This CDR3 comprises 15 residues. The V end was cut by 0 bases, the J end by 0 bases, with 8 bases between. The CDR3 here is CASSQDLSMNTEAFF. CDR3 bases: TGCGCCAGCAGCCAAGATCTATCCATGAACACTGAAGCTTTCTTT.

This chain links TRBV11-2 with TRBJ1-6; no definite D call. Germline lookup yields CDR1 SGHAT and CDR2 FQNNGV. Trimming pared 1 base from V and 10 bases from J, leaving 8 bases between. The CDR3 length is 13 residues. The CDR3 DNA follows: TGTGCCAGCAGCTTAGGAGGGTCCTCACCCCTCCACTTT. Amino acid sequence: CASSLGGSSPLHF.

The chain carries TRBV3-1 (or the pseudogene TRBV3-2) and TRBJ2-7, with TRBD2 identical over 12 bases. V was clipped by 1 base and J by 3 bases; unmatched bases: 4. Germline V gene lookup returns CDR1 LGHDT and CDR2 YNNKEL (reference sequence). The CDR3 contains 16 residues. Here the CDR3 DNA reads TGTGCCAGCAGCCAAGTCGGACTAGCGGGATTCTACGAGCAGTACTTC. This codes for CASSQVGLAGFYEQYF.

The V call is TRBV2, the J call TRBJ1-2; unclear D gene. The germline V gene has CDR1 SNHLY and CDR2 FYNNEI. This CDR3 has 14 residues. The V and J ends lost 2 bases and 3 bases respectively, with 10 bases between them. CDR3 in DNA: TGTGCCAGCAGTGAAATTGTTATCCACTATGGCTACACCTTC. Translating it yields CASSEIVIHYGYTF.

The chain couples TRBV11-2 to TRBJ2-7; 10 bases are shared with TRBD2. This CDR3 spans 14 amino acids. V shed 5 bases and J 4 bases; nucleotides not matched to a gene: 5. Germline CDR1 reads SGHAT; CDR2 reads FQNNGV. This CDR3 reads CASSHRTSGYEQYF. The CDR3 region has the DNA TGTGCCAGCAGCCATCGGACTAGCGGATACGAGCAGTACTTC. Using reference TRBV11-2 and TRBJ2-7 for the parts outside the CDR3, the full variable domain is EAGVAQSPRYKIIEKRQSVAFWCNPISGHATLYWYQQILGQGPKLLIQFQNNGVVDDSQLPKDRFSAERLKGVDSTLKIQPAKLEDSAVYLCASSHRTSGYEQYFGPGTRLTVT.

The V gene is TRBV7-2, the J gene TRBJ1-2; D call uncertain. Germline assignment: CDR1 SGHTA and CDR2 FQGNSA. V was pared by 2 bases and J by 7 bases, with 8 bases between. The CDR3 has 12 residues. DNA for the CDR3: TGTGCCAGCAGCTTAAACAGAATTGGCTACACCTTC. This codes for CASSLNRIGYTF.

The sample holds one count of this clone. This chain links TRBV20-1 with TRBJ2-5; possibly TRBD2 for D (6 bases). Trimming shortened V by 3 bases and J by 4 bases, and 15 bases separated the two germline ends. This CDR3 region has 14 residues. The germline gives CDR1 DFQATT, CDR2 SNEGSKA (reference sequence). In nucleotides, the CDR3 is TGCAGTGCTAGTATTAGCGGACAAATAGAGACCCAGTACTTC. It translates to CSASISGQIETQYF.

The CDR3 sequence: CASSQEEGYTEAFF. CDR3 DNA: TGCGCCAGCAGCCAAGAAGAGGGTTACACTGAAGCTTTCTTT. The rearrangement links TRBV4-1 to TRBJ1-1; D call uncertain. CDR1 is MGHRA and CDR2 is YSYEKL in the germline V gene. The CDR3 is made up of 14 amino acids. The V end lost 0 bases, the J end lost 3 bases, and 8 bases lay between the germline ends.

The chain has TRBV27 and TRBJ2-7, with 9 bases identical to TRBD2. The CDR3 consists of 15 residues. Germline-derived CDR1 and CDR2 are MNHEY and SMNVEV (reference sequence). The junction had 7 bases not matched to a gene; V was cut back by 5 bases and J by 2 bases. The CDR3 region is CASSTLTSGAYEQYF. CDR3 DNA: TGTGCCAGCAGTACCCTGACTAGCGGCGCCTACGAGCAGTACTTC.

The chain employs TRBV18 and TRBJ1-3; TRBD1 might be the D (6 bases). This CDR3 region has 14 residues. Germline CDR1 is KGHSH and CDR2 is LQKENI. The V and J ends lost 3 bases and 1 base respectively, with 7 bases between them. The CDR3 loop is CASSPDRSGNTIYF. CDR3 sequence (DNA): TGTGCCAGCTCACCTGACAGGTCTGGAAACACCATATATTTT.

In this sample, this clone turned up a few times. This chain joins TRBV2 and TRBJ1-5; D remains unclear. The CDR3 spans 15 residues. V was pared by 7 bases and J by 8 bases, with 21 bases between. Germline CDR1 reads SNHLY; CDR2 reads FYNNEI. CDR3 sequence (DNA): TGTGCCAGCACCACAGAACGGGGAATCGGGGAGCCCCAGCATTTT. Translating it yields CASTTERGIGEPQHF.

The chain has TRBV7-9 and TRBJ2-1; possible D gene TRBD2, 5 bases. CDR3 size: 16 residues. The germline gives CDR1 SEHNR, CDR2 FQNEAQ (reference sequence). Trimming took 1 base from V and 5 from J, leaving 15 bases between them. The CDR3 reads CASSLEVGSVHNEQFF. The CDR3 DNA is TGTGCCAGCAGCTTAGAGGTAGGGAGCGTTCACAATGAGCAGTTCTTC.

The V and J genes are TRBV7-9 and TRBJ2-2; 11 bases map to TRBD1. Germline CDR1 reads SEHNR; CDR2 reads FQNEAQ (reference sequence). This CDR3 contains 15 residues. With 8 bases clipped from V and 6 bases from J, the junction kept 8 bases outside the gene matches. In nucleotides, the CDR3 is TGTGCCAGCTTTCGGGACAGGGGGATCCCCGGGGAGCTGTTTTTT. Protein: CASFRDRGIPGELFF.